The 2 T cell receptor beta chains reported below all come from one sample, sequenced in a study of cytomegalovirus exposure and HLA in healthy donors listed by TCRdb under 2017. The library came from the immunoSEQ multiplex PCR assay. For the multiplex PCR, a mixture combining 60 forward primers for TCR Vbeta segments and 13 reverse primers for TCR Jbeta segments was used. TCRdb took over this immuneACCESS table, retaining in-frame rearrangements with V and J assigned. Such tables are incomplete; in checked studies, under half of the missing clones stem from an unresolved V gene, and the remainder is unexplained. The sample data list approximately 120,000 clones, and over 60% of these were observed just once. About 10% of the sample is in the top ten clones. The source material was PBMCs. Receptors were obtained from a man in his forties or fifties in good health and CMV-seropositive.

This rearrangement joins TRBV4-3 to TRBJ2-7, with TRBD1 identical over 8 bases. Germline CDR1 is LGHNA and CDR2 is YSLEER. J gave up 3 bases and V 0 bases, and 7 bases lay outside the gene matches. The CDR3 contains 16 residues. CDR3 in DNA: TGCGCCAGCAGCCAAGATGAAGGACAGGGCTACTACGAGCAGTACTTC. Its translation: CASSQDEGQGYYEQYF.

This clone was seen a handful of times. The V and J genes are TRBV28 and TRBJ2-7, with TRBD1 as a possible D gene (5 bases). Per the germline V gene, CDR1 is MDHEN and CDR2 is SYDVKM. Trimming stripped 3 bases from V and 0 bases from J, with 12 bases between. This CDR3 comprises 15 residues. Here the CDR3 reads CASSFVGADSYEQYF. CDR3 DNA sequence: TGTGCCAGCAGTTTCGTTGGGGCGGACTCCTACGAGCAGTACTTC.